A single sample is the source of the 26 T cell receptor beta chains below, sequenced in a study of blood T cell repertoires in COVID-19. Sequenced by immunoSEQ multiplex PCR; TCRdb stores in-frame clones only, minus some. The sample records approximately 210,000 clones, about 88% being singletons. The source material was peripheral blood. The receptors shown here come from a middle-aged man with active or convalescent COVID-19.

The V gene is TRBV4-1, the J gene TRBJ1-5; 7 bases match TRBD1. The CDR3 has 15 residues. Germline CDR1 and CDR2: MGHRA and YSYEKL. V lost 0 bases and J lost 4; bases outside the gene matches: 3. DNA for the CDR3: TGCGCCAGCAGCCAAGAGACAGGGTGGAATCAGCCCCAGCATTTT. This sequence encodes CASSQETGWNQPQHF.

The J gene is TRBJ2-1, the V gene TRBV9, with 7 bases matching TRBD1. The CDR3 totals 14 residues. The V and J ends lost 6 bases and 1 base, in that order; junction bases with no gene match: 4. Germline V gene data show CDR1 as SGDLS and CDR2 as YYNGEE. DNA for the CDR3: TGTGCCAGCACTCCAGGGGGATCCTACAATGAGCAGTTCTTC. This encodes CASTPGGSYNEQFF.

The V call is TRBV10-2, the J call TRBJ2-2; maybe TRBD1 (5 bases). Germline V gene lookup returns CDR1 WSHSY and CDR2 SAAADI. CDR3 length: 15 amino acids. The V end was cut by 2 bases, the J end by 5 bases, with 12 bases between. CDR3 region: CASSESRAGTGELFF. The CDR3 nucleotides are TGCGCCAGCAGTGAGAGCAGGGCCGGGACCGGGGAGCTGTTTTTT.

The V and J genes are TRBV9 and TRBJ2-1; 7 nucleotides align to TRBD1. This CDR3 spans 14 amino acids. In germline, CDR1 is SGDLS, CDR2 YYNGEE. Trimming took 4 bases from V and 10 from J; bases not matched to a gene: 11. The CDR3: CASSPWDSRGEQFF. In nucleotides, the CDR3 is TGTGCCAGCAGCCCCTGGGACAGTCGAGGGGAGCAGTTCTTC.

The chain couples TRBV5-4 to TRBJ1-6, with D possibly matching TRBD1 (6 bases). CDR1 SGHNT and CDR2 YYREEE come from the germline V gene (reference sequence). Deletions cut 2 bases from V and 5 bases from J, with 8 bases between. There are 14 residues in the CDR3. This CDR3 is CASSFWTDNSPLHF. The CDR3 bases are TGTGCCAGCAGCTTTTGGACAGATAATTCACCCCTCCACTTT.

The chain combines TRBV30 with TRBJ2-5; weak D call: TRBD1 (5 bases). CDR1 GTSNPN and CDR2 SVGIG come from the germline V gene (reference sequence). This CDR3 is 14 amino acids long. The germline V and J ends were trimmed by 1 base and 5 bases, with 14 bases remaining between them. This CDR3 reads CAWSGVQGWETQYF. The CDR3 DNA reads as TGTGCCTGGAGTGGTGTCCAGGGTTGGGAGACCCAGTACTTC.

DNA of the CDR3: TGTGCCAGCAGTCCGGACAGGGCAGACGAGCAGTACTTC. Its translation is CASSPDRADEQYF. V and J are TRBV6-5 and TRBJ2-7; TRBD1 matches 8 bases. Trimming took 5 bases from V and 5 from J; bases not matched to a gene: 5. The germline CDR1 and CDR2 sequences are MNHEY and SVGAGI. The CDR3 consists of 13 residues.

The chain uses TRBV30 and TRBJ1-2; 8 bases match TRBD1. Trimming cost V 7 bases and J 5 bases; bases outside gene matches: 9. The germline V gene encodes CDR1 GTSNPN and CDR2 SVGIG (reference sequence). CDR3 length equals 13 residues. The chain's CDR3 is CASRTGGGYGYTF. CDR3 DNA sequence: TGTGCCTCCCGAACAGGGGGTGGGTATGGCTACACCTTC.

The CDR3 DNA is TGTGCCAGCAGTTTAGCCCGGCAGGGTGTCTACGAGCAGTACTTC. Protein sequence: CASSLARQGVYEQYF. V gene TRBV28 combines with J gene TRBJ2-7; D possibly corresponds to TRBD1 (5 bases). The V end lost 2 bases, the J end lost 3 bases, and 14 bases lay between the germline ends. The CDR3 is made up of 15 amino acids. Germline V CDR1 and CDR2: MDHEN, SYDVKM.

V and J are TRBV7-9 and TRBJ1-1; no firm D call. Trimming cost V 1 base and J 1 base, with 10 bases left between them. The CDR3 contains 15 residues. Germline CDR1 SEHNR, CDR2 FQNEAQ (reference sequence). The CDR3 sequence: CASSLVSRGNTEAFF. Here the CDR3 DNA reads TGTGCCAGCAGCTTAGTGAGTCGGGGGAACACTGAAGCTTTCTTT.

The chain employs TRBV19 and TRBJ1-1; D possibly corresponds to TRBD1 (5 bases). This CDR3 region has 12 residues. Trimming left V 6 bases short and J 4 bases short, with 9 bases between. Germline V gene lookup returns CDR1 LNHDA and CDR2 SQIVND (reference sequence). CDR3 bases: TGTGCCAGTAGCAAGGGGCCCACTGAAGCTTTCTTT. This sequence encodes CASSKGPTEAFF.

V is TRBV19 and J is TRBJ1-3; 7 nucleotides align to TRBD1. The V gene's germline CDR1 is LNHDA and CDR2 SQIVND (reference sequence). V was pared by 9 bases and J by 3 bases, with 2 bases of the junction left unmatched. The CDR3 consists of 12 residues. CDR3 bases: TGTGCCAGCGGGACAGTTGGAAACACCATATATTTT. Protein: CASGTVGNTIYF.

This chain links TRBV27 with TRBJ1-1; 8 bases map to TRBD1. This CDR3 region has 13 residues. CDR1 is MNHEY, CDR2 SMNVEV, per germline (reference sequence). V trimming: 4 bases; J trimming: 12 bases; junction bases outside the gene matches: 10. DNA of the CDR3: TGTGCCAGCAGTTCAGGGCAGGGGGCTACAACTTTCTTT. Translated, it gives CASSSGQGATTFF.

This chain uses TRBV19 with TRBJ1-2; tentatively, D is TRBD1 (5 bases). CDR3 length: 13 residues. CDR1 and CDR2 from the germline V gene are LNHDA and SQIVND (reference sequence). The V gene lost 7 bases and the J gene lost 4 bases, with 13 bases spanning the gap. Here the CDR3 reads CASTETVGYGYTF. In DNA form, the CDR3 reads TGTGCCAGTACCGAGACAGTCGGCTATGGCTACACCTTC.

The genes are TRBV9 and TRBJ2-7; TRBD2 matches 9 bases. This CDR3 is 14 amino acids long. The germline V gene encodes CDR1 SGDLS and CDR2 YYNGEE. V shed 3 bases, J shed 5 bases, and the junction held 6 bases outside the gene matches. The CDR3 protein is CASSGGSGRNEQYF. DNA for the CDR3: TGTGCCAGCAGCGGAGGGAGCGGGAGGAACGAGCAGTACTTC.

The rearrangement uses TRBV5-4 and TRBJ1-1, with D possibly being TRBD1 (5 bases). Germline assignment: CDR1 SGHNT and CDR2 YYREEE (reference sequence). V lost 5 bases and J 1 base, leaving 9 bases between the germline ends. The CDR3 loop spans 13 amino acids. CDR3 region: CASRSGGNTEAFF. The CDR3 DNA reads TGTGCCAGCAGGTCCGGGGGGAACACTGAAGCTTTCTTT.

This chain joins TRBV25-1 and TRBJ2-5, with 7 bases aligning to TRBD1. The CDR3 sequence is 15 residues long. V trimming: 3 bases; J trimming: 5 bases; junction bases outside the gene matches: 9. CDR1 is MGHDK, CDR2 SYGVNS, per germline. CDR3 sequence reads: CASSEIYVDRETQYF. The CDR3 DNA reads TGTGCCAGCAGTGAGATTTACGTGGACAGGGAGACCCAGTACTTC.

The rearrangement uses TRBV6-5 and TRBJ2-5, with TRBD1 identical over 8 bases. The J segment lost 8 bases and the V segment lost 7 bases, leaving 12 bases of the junction unmatched. The CDR3 sequence is 14 residues long. CDR1 MNHEY and CDR2 SVGAGI come from the germline V gene. In nucleotides, the CDR3 is TGTGCCAGCACGACAGGGGCGCGGACGGGAACCCAGTACTTC. Translating gives CASTTGARTGTQYF.

A word on this clone: The sample carries other DNA sequences with the same CDR3. The rearrangement uses TRBV2 and TRBJ1-6; no definite D call. This CDR3 region has 12 residues. Germline V gene lookup returns CDR1 SNHLY and CDR2 FYNNEI. Trimming took off 5 bases at V and 5 bases at J, with 4 bases between the two ends. This chain's CDR3 is CASSQNNSPLHF. The CDR3 DNA reads TGTGCCAGCAGTCAGAATAATTCACCCCTCCACTTT.

The rearrangement links TRBV11-2 to TRBJ1-6, with D perhaps matching TRBD1 (5 bases). The length of the CDR3 is 14 residues. CDR1 is SGHAT, CDR2 FQNNGV, per germline. Trimming removed 8 bases from V and 8 bases from J, with 16 bases in between. The CDR3 loop is CASGLGPSDSPLHF. CDR3 DNA: TGTGCCAGCGGGCTGGGGCCTTCGGATTCACCCCTCCACTTT.

This chain joins TRBV19 and TRBJ1-1, with D hard to call. Trimming stripped 7 bases from V and 0 bases from J, with 9 bases between. Per germline, CDR1 LNHDA and CDR2 SQIVND (reference sequence). The CDR3 sequence is 13 residues long. CDR3 bases: TGTGCCAGTAACGAGGGCCTGAACACTGAAGCTTTCTTT. Translation: CASNEGLNTEAFF.

The chain has TRBV5-1 and TRBJ2-7; TRBD2 matches at 12 bases. CDR3 size: 17 residues. Trimming at V came to 3 bases and at J to 5 bases, leaving 12 bases not matched to a gene. Germline loops: CDR1 SGHRS, CDR2 YFSETQ. The CDR3 DNA reads TGCGCCAGCAGCTCACCGACTAGCGGGAGATCTACCGACGAGCAGTACTTC. Translated, it gives CASSSPTSGRSTDEQYF.

The chain links TRBV5-1 to TRBJ2-5; possibly TRBD1 for D (5 bases). Trimming stripped 4 bases from V and 5 bases from J, with 15 bases between. CDR3 length equals 14 residues. Germline assignment: CDR1 SGHRS and CDR2 YFSETQ. CDR3 amino acids: CASSPGKADETQYF. The CDR3, as DNA: TGCGCCAGCAGCCCAGGGAAGGCAGATGAGACCCAGTACTTC.

V and J are TRBV3-1 (or the pseudogene TRBV3-2) and TRBJ2-2, with D hard to call. The CDR3 extends over 15 amino acids. CDR1 is LGHDT and CDR2 is YNNKEL in the germline V gene (reference sequence). V was trimmed by 1 base and J by 5 bases, leaving 11 bases between them. The CDR3: CASSQAPAGTGELFF. CDR3 sequence (DNA): TGTGCCAGCAGCCAAGCCCCCGCAGGAACCGGGGAGCTGTTTTTT.

This clone was counted a single time. The rearrangement uses TRBV27 and TRBJ2-7, with D tentatively TRBD2 (5 bases). The CDR3 consists of 13 residues. In germline, CDR1 is MNHEY, CDR2 SMNVEV (reference sequence). V was trimmed by 5 bases and J by 4 bases, leaving 12 bases between them. The CDR3 loop is CASSRGSIYEQYF. Here the CDR3 DNA reads TGTGCCAGCAGTAGAGGGAGTATTTACGAGCAGTACTTC.

This sequence joins TRBV6-1 and TRBJ2-1; 8 positions agree with TRBD2. This CDR3 is 13 amino acids long. Germline loops: CDR1 MNHNS, CDR2 SASEGT. The junction had 5 bases not matched to a gene; V was cut back by 6 bases and J by 7 bases. CDR3 sequence: CASSPGRANEQFF. The CDR3 DNA reads TGTGCCAGCAGCCCCGGGAGGGCTAATGAGCAGTTCTTC.